A selection of T cell receptor beta chains follows, all from one sample in a study of blood T cell repertoires in COVID-19. Libraries were prepared by immunoSEQ multiplex PCR; TCRdb keeps only in-frame clonotypes and omits some of them. The sample lists 85,000 to 110,000 clones; 75% to 90% were seen once. The sequencing sample was made of peripheral blood. These receptors originate from a human donor in a cohort sampled during active COVID-19. CDR3s include the opening cysteine and the closing phenylalanine or tryptophan. The D gene is left open where the match is weak. Some rows have no size entry. The others give once, few or many, or a class for an expanded clone.

D: NA; J: TRBJ1-4; V: TRBV4-1; size: NA; CDR3: CASRDQYRVREKLFF; DNA: TGCGCCAGCAGGGATCAGTACAGGGTGCGAGAAAAACTGTTTTTT
D: NA; J: TRBJ1-2; V: TRBV3-1/TRBV3-2; size: NA; CDR3: CASSQAGSRNYGYTF; DNA: TGTGCCAGCAGCCAAGCAGGGTCGAGGAACTATGGCTACACCTTC
D: TRBD2; J: TRBJ2-5; V: TRBV6-2/TRBV6-3; size: NA; CDR3: CASSYRRGGGTQYF; DNA: TGTGCCAGCAGTTACCGGCGGGGGGGTGGGACCCAGTACTTC
D: NA; J: TRBJ1-2; V: TRBV18; size: NA; CDR3: CASSPNHGGDGYTF; DNA: TGTGCCAGCTCACCAAATCACGGAGGGGACGGCTACACCTTC
D: TRBD1; J: TRBJ1-2; V: TRBV5-1; size: NA; CDR3: CASRLTDRDYGYTF; DNA: TGCGCCAGCAGATTGACCGACAGGGACTATGGCTACACCTTC
D: TRBD1; J: TRBJ2-2; V: TRBV7-2; size: NA; CDR3: CASSTRTGGPGELFF; DNA: TGTGCCAGCAGCACACGGACAGGGGGTCCTGGGGAGCTGTTTTTT
D: NA; J: TRBJ1-1; V: TRBV27; size: NA; CDR3: CASSFGRGNTEAFF; DNA: TGTGCCAGCAGTTTCGGACGGGGGAACACTGAAGCTTTCTTT
D: NA; J: TRBJ2-1; V: TRBV2; size: NA; CDR3: CASSEIRSYNEQFF; DNA: TGTGCCAGCAGTGAAATTCGCAGCTACAATGAGCAGTTCTTC
D: NA; J: TRBJ2-7; V: TRBV7-8; size: NA; CDR3: CASSQSGNFPTGEQYF; DNA: TGTGCCAGCAGCCAAAGCGGGAACTTCCCGACAGGCGAGCAGTACTTC
D: TRBD1; J: TRBJ2-7; V: TRBV2; size: NA; CDR3: CASRRQGHTYEQYF; DNA: TGTGCCAGCAGAAGACAGGGGCACACCTACGAGCAGTACTTC
D: NA; J: TRBJ1-4; V: TRBV5-1; size: NA; CDR3: CASSPPGGKLFF; DNA: TGCGCCAGCAGCCCACCCGGGGGGAAACTGTTTTTT
D: TRBD1; J: TRBJ1-5; V: TRBV6-1; size: NA; CDR3: CASSEGTGPSQPQHF; DNA: TGTGCCAGCAGTGAAGGGACAGGACCCTCACAGCCCCAGCATTTT
D: TRBD1; J: TRBJ1-4; V: TRBV25-1; size: NA; CDR3: CASSELDRTNEKLFF; DNA: TGTGCCAGCAGTGAGTTGGACAGGACTAATGAAAAACTGTTTTTT
D: TRBD1; J: TRBJ2-7; V: TRBV4-1; size: NA; CDR3: CASSQDRGREQYF; DNA: TGCGCCAGCAGCCAAGATAGGGGGCGCGAGCAGTACTTC
D: NA; J: TRBJ2-1; V: TRBV4-2; size: once; CDR3: CASSHVGGLAADNEQFF; DNA: TGTGCCAGCAGCCATGTGGGGGGGCTAGCAGCTGACAATGAGCAGTTCTTC
D: NA; J: TRBJ1-1; V: TRBV3-1/TRBV3-2; size: NA; CDR3: CASSQRTEAFF; DNA: TGTGCCAGCAGCCAGCGTACTGAAGCTTTCTTT
D: TRBD1; J: TRBJ1-6; V: TRBV7-8; size: few; CDR3: CASSLGQGVSPLHF; DNA: TGTGCCAGCAGCCTTGGACAGGGTGTCTCCCCCCTCCACTTT
D: TRBD1; J: TRBJ2-1; V: TRBV24-1; size: few; CDR3: CATSDSNTGVRSYNEQFF; DNA: TGTGCCACCAGTGACTCTAATACAGGGGTGCGCTCCTACAATGAGCAGTTCTTC
D: NA; J: TRBJ2-5; V: TRBV19; size: once; CDR3: CASSTGVETQYF; DNA: TGTGCCAGTTCAACGGGGGTTGAGACCCAGTACTTC
D: NA; J: TRBJ2-7; V: TRBV5-6; size: few; CDR3: CASSLDRDEQYF; DNA: TGTGCCAGCAGCTTGGACAGGGACGAGCAGTACTTC
D: NA; J: TRBJ2-7; V: TRBV5-1; size: once; CDR3: CATRPDSNPSYEQYF; DNA: TGCGCCACCCGCCCGGACAGTAATCCTTCCTACGAGCAGTACTTC
D: TRBD1; J: TRBJ2-7; V: TRBV10-1; size: NA; CDR3: CASGDSSYEQYF; DNA: TGCGCCAGCGGGGACAGCTCCTACGAGCAGTACTTC
D: NA; J: TRBJ1-2; V: TRBV19; size: NA; CDR3: CASKRQATYGYTF; DNA: TGTGCCAGTAAACGACAGGCAACTTATGGCTACACCTTC
D: NA; J: TRBJ1-1; V: TRBV2; size: few; CDR3: CASSEVAWATLF; DNA: TGTGCCAGCAGTGAAGTTGCGTGGGCAACCCTCTTT
D: TRBD1; J: TRBJ1-1; V: TRBV12-3/TRBV12-4; size: NA; CDR3: CASSFGQVFEAFF; DNA: TGTGCCAGCAGCTTTGGACAGGTCTTTGAAGCTTTCTTT
D: TRBD2; J: TRBJ2-3; V: TRBV30; size: NA; CDR3: CAWSVRPGLAATDTQYF; DNA: TGTGCCTGGAGTGTACGGCCGGGACTAGCGGCGACAGATACGCAGTATTTT
D: TRBD2; J: TRBJ2-5; V: TRBV7-2; size: NA; CDR3: CASSLVTGRLLETQYF; DNA: TGTGCCAGCAGCTTAGTTACCGGGAGGTTGTTGGAGACCCAGTACTTC
D: NA; J: TRBJ1-2; V: TRBV5-1; size: NA; CDR3: CASKGRGPYGYTF; DNA: TGCGCCAGCAAGGGCAGGGGACCCTATGGCTACACCTTC
D: NA; J: TRBJ2-7; V: TRBV27; size: NA; CDR3: CASSLSPGRIFREQYF; DNA: TGTGCCAGCAGTTTATCCCCAGGGAGGATTTTTAGGGAGCAGTACTTC
D: TRBD1; J: TRBJ1-4; V: TRBV28; size: few; CDR3: CASSLNGQGEKLFF; DNA: TGTGCCAGCAGCCTAAACGGACAGGGTGAAAAACTGTTTTTT
D: TRBD1; J: TRBJ2-1; V: TRBV2; size: NA; CDR3: CASSGLDRGLNEQFF; DNA: TGTGCCAGCAGTGGATTGGACAGGGGGCTCAATGAGCAGTTCTTC
D: NA; J: TRBJ1-1; V: TRBV15; size: NA; CDR3: CATSRGSRENTEAFF; DNA: TGTGCCACCAGCAGAGGGAGCAGGGAGAACACTGAAGCTTTCTTT
D: NA; J: TRBJ1-6; V: TRBV28; size: NA; CDR3: CASSFQGGNSPLHF; DNA: TGTGCCAGCAGTTTTCAGGGAGGCAATTCACCCCTCCACTTT
D: TRBD1; J: TRBJ1-5; V: TRBV20-1; size: NA; CDR3: CSAGDRPQHF; DNA: TGCAGTGCGGGGGACAGGCCCCAGCATTTT
D: TRBD2; J: TRBJ2-1; V: TRBV19; size: NA; CDR3: CASSIDRAGTRERSEQFF; DNA: TGTGCCAGTAGTATAGACCGGGCCGGGACTAGAGAACGCAGTGAGCAGTTCTTC
D: NA; J: TRBJ1-5; V: TRBV19; size: NA; CDR3: CASSQLGAYNQPQHF; DNA: TGTGCCAGTAGTCAGCTGGGGGCTTACAATCAGCCCCAGCATTTT
D: NA; J: TRBJ2-4; V: TRBV18; size: NA; CDR3: CASSPRGNLAKNIQYF; DNA: TGTGCCAGCTCCCCAAGGGGGAACCTTGCCAAAAACATTCAGTACTTC
D: NA; J: TRBJ2-5; V: TRBV3-1/TRBV3-2; size: NA; CDR3: CASSQYLTAPTQETQYF; DNA: TGTGCCAGCAGCCAATACTTGACTGCTCCTACTCAAGAGACCCAGTACTTC
D: NA; J: TRBJ1-5; V: TRBV7-9; size: few; CDR3: CASSLTGISNQPQHF; DNA: TGTGCCAGCAGCTTAACAGGTATAAGCAATCAGCCCCAGCATTTT
D: TRBD1; J: TRBJ1-2; V: TRBV18; size: once; CDR3: CASSTGTGGSYGYTF; DNA: TGTGCCAGCTCAACTGGGACAGGGGGAAGCTATGGCTACACCTTC
D: NA; J: TRBJ1-1; V: TRBV19; size: NA; CDR3: CASSMSDSRPETFF; DNA: TGTGCCAGTAGTATGTCGGACTCCCGACCGGAGACTTTCTTT
D: NA; J: TRBJ2-2; V: TRBV24-1; size: NA; CDR3: CATSALGGNTGELFF; DNA: TGTGCCACCAGTGCCTTGGGGGGGAACACCGGGGAGCTGTTTTTT
D: NA; J: TRBJ2-6; V: TRBV3-1/TRBV3-2; size: NA; CDR3: CASSQVGGAGANVLTF; DNA: TGTGCCAGCAGCCAAGTCGGAGGAGCCGGGGCCAACGTCCTGACTTTC
D: TRBD1; J: TRBJ1-3; V: TRBV7-6; size: NA; CDR3: CASSFGGQGSPRSGNTIYF; DNA: TGTGCCAGCAGCTTCGGGGGACAGGGGAGCCCTCGCTCTGGAAACACCATATATTTT
D: TRBD2; J: TRBJ2-5; V: TRBV2; size: few; CDR3: CASTNRTSGGKTQYF; DNA: TGTGCCAGCACCAATCGGACTAGCGGGGGAAAGACCCAGTACTTC
D: TRBD1; J: TRBJ1-3; V: TRBV6-1; size: once; CDR3: CASSAGQPNLRNTIYF; DNA: TGTGCCAGCAGTGCGGGACAGCCCAACCTCAGAAACACCATATATTTT
D: NA; J: TRBJ1-2; V: TRBV12-3/TRBV12-4; size: NA; CDR3: CASSQGQNYGYTF; DNA: TGTGCCAGCAGCCAAGGACAGAACTATGGCTACACCTTC
D: NA; J: TRBJ2-3; V: TRBV3-1/TRBV3-2; size: NA; CDR3: CASSQPASVPDTQYF; DNA: TGTGCCAGCAGCCAACCTGCTAGCGTCCCAGATACGCAGTATTTT
D: NA; J: TRBJ2-5; V: TRBV27; size: NA; CDR3: CASSRGETQYF; DNA: TGTGCCAGCAGTCGAGGGGAGACCCAGTACTTC
D: NA; J: TRBJ1-2; V: TRBV29-1; size: NA; CDR3: CSALAPLSGPATF; DNA: TGCAGCGCCTTAGCCCCTTTGTCCGGCCCCGCCACCTTC
D: TRBD2; J: TRBJ2-7; V: TRBV5-4; size: NA; CDR3: CASSLAGAGGAEQYF; DNA: TGTGCCAGCAGCTTAGCCGGTGCGGGGGGGGCCGAGCAGTACTTC
D: NA; J: TRBJ1-1; V: TRBV19; size: NA; CDR3: CASSIPAEGTRRWVNTEAFF; DNA: TGTGCCAGTAGTATTCCGGCTGAAGGGACACGGAGGTGGGTGAACACTGAAGCTTTCTTT
D: NA; J: TRBJ1-2; V: TRBV18; size: NA; CDR3: CASSPDRSGSGYTF; DNA: TGTGCCAGCTCACCCGACAGGTCCGGAAGTGGCTACACCTTC
D: NA; J: TRBJ1-5; V: TRBV2; size: NA; CDR3: CASSEDQGVGNQPQHF; DNA: TGTGCCAGCAGTGAAGACCAGGGTGTGGGCAATCAGCCCCAGCATTTT
D: TRBD1; J: TRBJ1-5; V: TRBV4-1; size: NA; CDR3: CASSLEGQSHQPQHF; DNA: TGCGCCAGCAGCCTAGAGGGACAGAGCCATCAGCCCCAGCATTTT